This TCR beta chain is drawn from a study of blood T cell repertoires in COVID-19. Overall study: The samples span acute and convalescent COVID-19 from the United States, Italy and Spain.

Those who participated ranged in age from 18 to 89 years and resided in about two dozen US areas. Only in-frame clones appear in the TCRdb table, and some are missing; sequencing was by immunoSEQ multiplex PCR. The repertoire holds 150,000 to 200,000 clones, around 73% seen once, with around 15% in the top ten. The sequencing sample was made of PBMCs or T cells enriched from blood (not recorded which). The receptor's source is a woman aged 45-59 years who had recovered from COVID-19.

The CDR3 sequence is CASSTTGSFYTF. The CDR3 DNA sequence: TGTGCCAGCAGTACGACAGGGTCCTTCTACACCTTC. This chain uses TRBV27 with TRBJ1-2; 7 bases align to TRBD1. This CDR3 spans 12 amino acids. CDR1 and CDR2 (germline): MNHEY, SMNVEV (reference sequence). V was clipped by 5 bases and J by 10 bases; unmatched bases: 7.